The sequence of this TCR beta chain was determined in a study of T cell changes during pregnancy in multiple sclerosis (dated by TCRdb to about 2019). Looking at the study overall: The study examined how the T cell repertoire changed over the course of pregnancy in women with multiple sclerosis.

Details on this clone: The antigen this receptor binds is unknown. Base qualities are missing; no much larger clone stands one base away.

The CDR3, from cysteine to phenylalanine, totals 14 residues. The retained sequence is limited to the CDR3, 42 bases, with the frame set at the first base. The junction shows trimming of 4 bases on V and 9 bases on J, plus 13 bases between the germline ends. From the germline V gene, CDR1 is MDHEN and CDR2 is SYDVKM. Receptors were amplified or captured by the immunoSEQ multiplex PCR assay. TCRdb stores this immuneACCESS table with in-frame sequences only. Part of the clones is absent; in the studies checked, under half of the shortfall reflects unresolved V genes, and no reason is known for the rest. The sample table records roughly 52,000 clones; just under 90% of these occur just once. The ten largest clones represent around 0.57% of the sample.

Source: CD4+ T cells from peripheral blood mononuclear cells, taken in the first trimester of pregnancy. Recombination joined TRBV28 with TRBJ1-6, with the D gene uncertain. This receptor was obtained from a female donor with multiple sclerosis, enrolled in a pregnancy study. The sequence in DNA is TGTGCCAGCAGTTCGCCCATAGGGAGTTCACCCCTCCACTTT. This codes for CASSSPIGSSPLHF.